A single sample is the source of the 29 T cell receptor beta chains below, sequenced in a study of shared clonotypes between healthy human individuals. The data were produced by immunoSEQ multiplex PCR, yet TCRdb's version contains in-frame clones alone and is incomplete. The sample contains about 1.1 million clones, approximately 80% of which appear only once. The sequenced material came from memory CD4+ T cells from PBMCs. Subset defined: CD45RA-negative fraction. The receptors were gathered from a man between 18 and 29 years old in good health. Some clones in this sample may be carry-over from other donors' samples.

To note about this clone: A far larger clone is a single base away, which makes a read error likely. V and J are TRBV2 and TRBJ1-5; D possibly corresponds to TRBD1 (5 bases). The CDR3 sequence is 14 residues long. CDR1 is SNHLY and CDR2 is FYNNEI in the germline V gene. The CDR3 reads CASSPGGEAQPEHF. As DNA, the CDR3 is TGTGCCAGCAGCCCGGGGGGGGAGGCTCAGCCCGAGCATTTT.

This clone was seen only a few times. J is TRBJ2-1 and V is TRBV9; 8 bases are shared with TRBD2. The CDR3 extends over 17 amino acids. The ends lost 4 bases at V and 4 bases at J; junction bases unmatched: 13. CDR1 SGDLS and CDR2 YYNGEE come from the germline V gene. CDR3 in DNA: TGTGCCAGCAGCTCTTCCCTCACGGGGGGGACTTACAATGAGCAGTTCTTC. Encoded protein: CASSSSLTGGTYNEQFF.

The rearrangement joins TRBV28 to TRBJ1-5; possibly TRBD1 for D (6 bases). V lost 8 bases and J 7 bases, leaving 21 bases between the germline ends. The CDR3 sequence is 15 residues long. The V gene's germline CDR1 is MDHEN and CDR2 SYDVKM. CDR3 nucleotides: TGTGCCAGCGGAATACGACAGGTACAGGGACAGCCCCAGCATTTT. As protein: CASGIRQVQGQPQHF.

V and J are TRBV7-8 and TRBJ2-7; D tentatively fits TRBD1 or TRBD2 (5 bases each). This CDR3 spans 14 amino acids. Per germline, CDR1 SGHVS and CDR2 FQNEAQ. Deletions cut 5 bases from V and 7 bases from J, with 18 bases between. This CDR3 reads CASSTWDGLREQYF. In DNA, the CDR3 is TGTGCCAGCAGCACCTGGGACGGTCTTAGGGAGCAGTACTTC.

CDR3: CASSPGTRSYEQYF. The CDR3 DNA reads TGTGCCAGCTCACCCGGGACACGAAGCTACGAGCAGTACTTC. The rearrangement joins TRBV18 to TRBJ2-7; possible D gene TRBD1, 6 bases. CDR3 length: 14 amino acids. V was clipped by 3 bases and J by 3 bases, with 12 bases between them. Germline values: CDR1 KGHSH, CDR2 LQKENI.

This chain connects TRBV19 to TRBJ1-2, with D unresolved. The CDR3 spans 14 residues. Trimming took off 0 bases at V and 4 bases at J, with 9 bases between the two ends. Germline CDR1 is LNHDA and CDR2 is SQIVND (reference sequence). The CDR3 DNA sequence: TGTGCCAGTAGTATAGATCGATGGAGCTATGGCTACACCTTC. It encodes CASSIDRWSYGYTF.

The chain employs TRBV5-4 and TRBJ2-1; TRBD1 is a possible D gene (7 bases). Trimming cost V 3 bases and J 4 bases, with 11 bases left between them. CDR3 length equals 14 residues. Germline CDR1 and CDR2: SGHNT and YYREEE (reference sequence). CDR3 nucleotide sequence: TGTGCCAGCAGCTCCCAGGGGGGATACAATGAGCAGTTCTTC. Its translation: CASSSQGGYNEQFF.

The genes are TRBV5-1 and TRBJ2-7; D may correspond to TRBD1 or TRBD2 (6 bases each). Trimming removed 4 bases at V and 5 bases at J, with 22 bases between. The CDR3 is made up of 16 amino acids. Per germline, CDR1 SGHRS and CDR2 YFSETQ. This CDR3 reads CASSAAAGQGSNEQYF. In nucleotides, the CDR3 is TGCGCCAGCAGCGCGGCGGCGGGGCAGGGGTCCAACGAGCAGTACTTC.

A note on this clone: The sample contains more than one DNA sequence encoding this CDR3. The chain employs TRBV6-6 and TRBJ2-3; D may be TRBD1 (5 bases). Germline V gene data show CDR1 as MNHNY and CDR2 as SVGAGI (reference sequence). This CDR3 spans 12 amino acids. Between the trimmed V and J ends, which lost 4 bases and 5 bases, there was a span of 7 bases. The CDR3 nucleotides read TGTGCCAGCAGTTTAACAGGAGATACGCAGTATTTT. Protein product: CASSLTGDTQYF.

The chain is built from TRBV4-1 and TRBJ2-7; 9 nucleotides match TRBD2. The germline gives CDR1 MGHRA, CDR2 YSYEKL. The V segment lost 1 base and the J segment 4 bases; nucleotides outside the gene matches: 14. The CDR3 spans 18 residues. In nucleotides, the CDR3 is TGCGCCAGCAGCCAAGGTCTGGCGGGAGGGACCTTAGGGTACGAGCAGTACTTC. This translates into CASSQGLAGGTLGYEQYF.

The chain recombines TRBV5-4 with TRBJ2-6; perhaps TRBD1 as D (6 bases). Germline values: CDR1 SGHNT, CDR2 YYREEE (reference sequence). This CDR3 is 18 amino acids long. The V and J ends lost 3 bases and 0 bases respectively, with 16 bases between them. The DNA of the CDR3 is TGTGCCAGCAGCTCGGCGGGCAGGGGCATCTCTGGGGCCAACGTCCTGACTTTC. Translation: CASSSAGRGISGANVLTF. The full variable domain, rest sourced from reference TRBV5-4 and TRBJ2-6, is ETGVTQSPTHLIKTRGQQVTLRCSSQSGHNTVSWYQQALGQGPQFIFQYYREEENGRGNFPPRFSGLQFPNYSSELNVNALELDDSALYLCASSSAGRGISGANVLTFGAGSRLTVL.

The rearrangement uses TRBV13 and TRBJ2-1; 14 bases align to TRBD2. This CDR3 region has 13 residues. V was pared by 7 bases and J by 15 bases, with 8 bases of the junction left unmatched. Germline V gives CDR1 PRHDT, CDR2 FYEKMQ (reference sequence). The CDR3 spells CASNGTSGGLWFF. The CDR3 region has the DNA TGTGCCAGCAACGGGACTAGCGGGGGTTTATGGTTCTTC.

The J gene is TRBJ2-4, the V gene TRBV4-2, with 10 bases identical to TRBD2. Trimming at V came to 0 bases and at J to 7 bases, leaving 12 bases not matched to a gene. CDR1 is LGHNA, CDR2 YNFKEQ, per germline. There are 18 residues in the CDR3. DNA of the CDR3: TGTGCCAGCAGCCAAGAGTCGGTTCTAGCGGGAGCCGGGAACATTCAGTACTTC. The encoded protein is CASSQESVLAGAGNIQYF.

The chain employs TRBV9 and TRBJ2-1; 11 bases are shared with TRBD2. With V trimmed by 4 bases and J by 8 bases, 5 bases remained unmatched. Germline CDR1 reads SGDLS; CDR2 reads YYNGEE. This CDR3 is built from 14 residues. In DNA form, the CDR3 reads TGTGCCAGCAGCCCCCGGACTAGCGGGTATGAGCAGTTCTTC. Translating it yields CASSPRTSGYEQFF. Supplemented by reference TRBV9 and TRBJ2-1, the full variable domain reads DSGVTQTPKHLITATGQRVTLRCSPRSGDLSVYWYQQSLDQGLQFLIQYYNGEERAKGNILERFSAQQFPDLHSELNLSSLELGDSALYFCASSPRTSGYEQFFGPGTRLTVL.

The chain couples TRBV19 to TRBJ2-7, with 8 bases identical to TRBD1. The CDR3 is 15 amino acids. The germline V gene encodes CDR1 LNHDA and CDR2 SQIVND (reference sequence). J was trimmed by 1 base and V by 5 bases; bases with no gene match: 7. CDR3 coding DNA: TGTGCCAGTAGTGTACAGGGGGGATCTTCCTACGAGCAGTACTTC. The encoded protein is CASSVQGGSSYEQYF. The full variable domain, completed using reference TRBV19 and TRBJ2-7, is DGGITQSPKYLFRKEGQNVTLSCEQNLNHDAMYWYRQDPGQGLRLIYYSQIVNDFQKGDIAEGYSVSREKKESFPLTVTSAQKNPTAFYLCASSVQGGSSYEQYFGPGTRLTVT.

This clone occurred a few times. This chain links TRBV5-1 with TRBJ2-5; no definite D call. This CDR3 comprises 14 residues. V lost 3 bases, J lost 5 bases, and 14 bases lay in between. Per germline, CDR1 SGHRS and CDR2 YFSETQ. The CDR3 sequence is CASSSALIMETQYF. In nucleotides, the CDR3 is TGCGCCAGCAGCTCGGCACTTATAATGGAGACCCAGTACTTC.

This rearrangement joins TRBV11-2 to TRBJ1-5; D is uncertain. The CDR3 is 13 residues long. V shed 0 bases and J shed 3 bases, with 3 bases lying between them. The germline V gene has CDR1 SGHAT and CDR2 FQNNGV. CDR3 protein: CASSLEVNQPQHF. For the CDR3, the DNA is TGTGCCAGCAGCTTAGAGGTCAATCAGCCCCAGCATTTT.

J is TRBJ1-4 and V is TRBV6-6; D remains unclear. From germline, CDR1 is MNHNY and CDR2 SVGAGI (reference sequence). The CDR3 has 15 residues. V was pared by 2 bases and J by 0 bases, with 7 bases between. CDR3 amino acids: CASSYGPATNEKLFF. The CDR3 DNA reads TGTGCCAGCAGTTACGGGCCTGCAACTAATGAAAAACTGTTTTTT.

Here the CDR3 DNA reads TGTGCCAGCAGTTTACTTACAAGGAGCACTGAAGCTTTCTTT. It codes for CASSLLTRSTEAFF. The V and J genes are TRBV28 and TRBJ1-1; D is undetermined. This CDR3 contains 14 residues. Per the germline V gene, CDR1 is MDHEN and CDR2 is SYDVKM. Between the trimmed V and J ends, which lost 2 bases and 4 bases, there was a span of 11 bases.

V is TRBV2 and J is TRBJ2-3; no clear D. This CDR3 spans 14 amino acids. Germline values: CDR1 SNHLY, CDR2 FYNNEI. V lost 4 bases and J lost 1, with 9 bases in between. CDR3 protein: CASSGFVGTDTQYF. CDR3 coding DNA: TGTGCCAGCAGTGGTTTTGTGGGCACAGATACGCAGTATTTT.

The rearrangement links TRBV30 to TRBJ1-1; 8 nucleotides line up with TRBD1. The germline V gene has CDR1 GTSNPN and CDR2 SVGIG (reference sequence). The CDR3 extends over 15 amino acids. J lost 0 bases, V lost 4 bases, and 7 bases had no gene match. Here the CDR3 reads CAWKGQALLNTEAFF. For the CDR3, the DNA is TGTGCCTGGAAGGGACAGGCCCTTTTGAACACTGAAGCTTTCTTT. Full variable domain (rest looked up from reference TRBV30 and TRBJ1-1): SQTIHQWPATLVQPVGSPLSLECTVEGTSNPNLYWYRQAAGRGLQLLFYSVGIGQISSEVPQNLSASRPQDRQFILSSKKLLLSDSGFYLCAWKGQALLNTEAFFGQGTRLTVV.

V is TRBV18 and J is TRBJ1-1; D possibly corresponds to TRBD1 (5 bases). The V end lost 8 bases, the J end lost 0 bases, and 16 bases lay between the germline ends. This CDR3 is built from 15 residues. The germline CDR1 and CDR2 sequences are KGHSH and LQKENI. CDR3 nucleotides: TGTGCCAGCGGCTTGCAGGGCCCGCTGAACACTGAAGCTTTCTTT. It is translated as CASGLQGPLNTEAFF.

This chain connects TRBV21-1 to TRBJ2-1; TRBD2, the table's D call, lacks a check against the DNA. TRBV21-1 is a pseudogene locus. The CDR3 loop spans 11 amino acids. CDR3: CASRTFNEQFF. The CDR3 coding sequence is TGTGCCAGCAGGACTTTCAATGAGCAGTTCTTC.

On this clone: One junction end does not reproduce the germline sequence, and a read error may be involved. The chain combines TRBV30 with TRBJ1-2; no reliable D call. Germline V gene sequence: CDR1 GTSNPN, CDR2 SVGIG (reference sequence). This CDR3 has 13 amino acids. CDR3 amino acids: CACSEMTHYGYAF. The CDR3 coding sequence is TGTGCCTGTAGTGAGATGACTCACTATGGCTACGCCTTC. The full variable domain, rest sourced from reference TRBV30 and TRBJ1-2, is SQTIHQWPATLVQPVGSPLSLECTVEGTSNPNLYWYRQAAGRGLQLLFYSVGIGQISSEVPQNLSASRPQDRQFILSSKKLLLSDSGFYLCACSEMTHYGYAFGSGTRLTVV.

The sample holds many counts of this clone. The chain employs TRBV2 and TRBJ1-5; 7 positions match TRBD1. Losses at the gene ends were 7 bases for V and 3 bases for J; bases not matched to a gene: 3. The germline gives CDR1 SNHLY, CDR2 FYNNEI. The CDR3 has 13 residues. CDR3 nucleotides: TGTGCCAGCAAGGGACAGAACAATCAGCCCCAGCATTTT. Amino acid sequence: CASKGQNNQPQHF. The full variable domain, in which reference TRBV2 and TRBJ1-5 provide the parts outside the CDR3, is EPEVTQTPSHQVTQMGQEVILRCVPISNHLYFYWYRQILGQKVEFLVSFYNNEISEKSEIFDDQFSVERPDGSNFTLKIRSTKLEDSAMYFCASKGQNNQPQHFGDGTRLSIL.

The CDR3 protein is CASSNGPLLNNQPQHF. CDR3 nucleotides: TGCGCCAGCAGCAATGGACCTCTTCTGAACAATCAGCCCCAGCATTTT. This chain links TRBV5-1 with TRBJ1-5, with D uncertain. In germline, CDR1 is SGHRS, CDR2 YFSETQ. Trimming shortened V by 4 bases and J by 3 bases, and 17 bases separated the two germline ends. The CDR3 is 16 amino acids.

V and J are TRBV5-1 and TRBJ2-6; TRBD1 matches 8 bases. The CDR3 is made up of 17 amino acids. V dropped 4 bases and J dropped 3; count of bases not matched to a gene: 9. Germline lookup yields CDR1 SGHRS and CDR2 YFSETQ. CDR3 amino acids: CASSGRQGSGGANVLTF. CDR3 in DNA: TGCGCCAGCAGCGGGCGACAGGGGTCGGGTGGGGCCAACGTCCTGACTTTC.

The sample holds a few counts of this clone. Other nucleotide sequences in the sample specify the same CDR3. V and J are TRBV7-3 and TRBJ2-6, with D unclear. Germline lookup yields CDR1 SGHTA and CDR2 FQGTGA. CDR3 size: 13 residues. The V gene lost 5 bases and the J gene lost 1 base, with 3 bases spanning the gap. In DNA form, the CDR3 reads TGTGCCAGCAGCCCTTCTGGGGCCAACGTCCTGACTTTC. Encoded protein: CASSPSGANVLTF. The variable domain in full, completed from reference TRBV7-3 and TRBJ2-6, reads GAGVSQTPSNKVTEKGKYVELRCDPISGHTALYWYRQSLGQGPEFLIYFQGTGAADDSGLPNDRFFAVRPEGSVSTLKIQRTERGDSAVYLCASSPSGANVLTFGAGSRLTVL.

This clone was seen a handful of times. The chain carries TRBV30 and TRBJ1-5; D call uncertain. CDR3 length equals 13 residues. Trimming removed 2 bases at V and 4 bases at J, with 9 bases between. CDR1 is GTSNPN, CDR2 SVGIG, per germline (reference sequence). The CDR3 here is CAWSLGPNQPQHF. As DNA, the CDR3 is TGTGCCTGGAGTCTTGGCCCTAATCAGCCCCAGCATTTT.